A selection of T cell receptor beta chains follows, all from one sample in a study of shared clonotypes between healthy human individuals. Sequencing was performed with immunoSEQ multiplex PCR; in TCRdb, only in-frame clones are kept and a portion is missing. This table has 2 million or so clones, about 95% appearing once. Sequenced input: naive CD8+ T cells sorted from blood. These receptors all stem from a man between 18 and 35 years old in good health. CDR3s include the opening cysteine and the closing phenylalanine or tryptophan. D genes are given only for firm matches. Clone size is shown for a subset of rows, as once, few, many or a class of expanded clone.

d_call: TRBD2; v_call: TRBV10-1; j_call: TRBJ2-7; clone_size: -; cdr3_aa: CASSGTSGTGYEQYF; cdr3_nt: TGCGCCAGCAGTGGGACTAGCGGGACCGGTTACGAGCAGTACTTC
d_call: -; v_call: TRBV4-3; j_call: TRBJ2-3; clone_size: -; cdr3_aa: CASSQGEEDKTDTQYF; cdr3_nt: TGCGCCAGCAGCCAAGGGGAGGAGGATAAAACAGATACGCAGTATTTT
d_call: -; v_call: TRBV7-9; j_call: TRBJ2-2; clone_size: -; cdr3_aa: CASSLVSGELFF; cdr3_nt: TGTGCCAGCAGCTTAGTATCCGGGGAGCTGTTTTTT
d_call: TRBD1; v_call: TRBV7-3; j_call: TRBJ2-5; clone_size: -; cdr3_aa: CASSLGQGAYAPIGQETQYF; cdr3_nt: TGTGCCAGCAGCCTGGGACAGGGGGCTTATGCCCCTATCGGCCAAGAGACCCAGTACTTC
d_call: -; v_call: TRBV30; j_call: TRBJ2-7; clone_size: -; cdr3_aa: CAWTGSTYEQYF; cdr3_nt: TGTGCCTGGACCGGGAGTACCTACGAGCAGTACTTC
d_call: -; v_call: TRBV7-2; j_call: TRBJ1-1; clone_size: -; cdr3_aa: CASSSRGHGVFEAFF; cdr3_nt: TGTGCCAGCAGCTCAAGAGGGCACGGGGTTTTTGAAGCTTTCTTT
d_call: TRBD1; v_call: TRBV7-9; j_call: TRBJ1-1; clone_size: -; cdr3_aa: CASSLVGQGHTEAFF; cdr3_nt: TGTGCCAGCAGCTTAGTAGGACAGGGACACACTGAAGCTTTCTTT
d_call: TRBD1; v_call: TRBV27; j_call: TRBJ1-5; clone_size: -; cdr3_aa: CASSPSQGVVDQPQHF; cdr3_nt: TGTGCCAGCAGTCCATCACAGGGGGTAGTTGACCAGCCCCAGCATTTT
d_call: -; v_call: TRBV30; j_call: TRBJ2-7; clone_size: -; cdr3_aa: CAWDSGSYEQYF; cdr3_nt: TGTGCCTGGGACAGCGGATCCTACGAGCAGTACTTT
d_call: TRBD1; v_call: TRBV9; j_call: TRBJ2-1; clone_size: -; cdr3_aa: CASSVVGDSPYNEQFF; cdr3_nt: TGTGCCAGCAGCGTAGTGGGGGACAGCCCCTACAATGAGCAGTTCTTC
d_call: -; v_call: TRBV21-1; j_call: TRBJ1-1; clone_size: once; cdr3_aa: CATGPMNTEAFF; cdr3_nt: TGTGCCACAGGACCTATGAACACTGAAGCTTTCTTT
d_call: -; v_call: TRBV6-5; j_call: TRBJ1-2; clone_size: -; cdr3_aa: CASISRGNGGYTF; cdr3_nt: TGTGCCAGCATCTCTCGAGGGAATGGTGGCTACACCTTC
d_call: -; v_call: TRBV7-6; j_call: TRBJ2-5; clone_size: once; cdr3_aa: CASTSTGYQETQYF; cdr3_nt: TGTGCCAGCACCAGCACAGGGTACCAAGAGACCCAGTACTTC
d_call: -; v_call: TRBV7-9; j_call: TRBJ2-7; clone_size: -; cdr3_aa: CASSPGIYEQYF; cdr3_nt: TGTGCCAGCAGCCCGGGGATCTACGAGCAGTACTTC
d_call: -; v_call: TRBV30; j_call: TRBJ1-3; clone_size: -; cdr3_aa: CAWSGETGNTIYF; cdr3_nt: TGTGCCTGGAGCGGGGAGACGGGAAACACCATATATTTT